This is a list of T cell receptor beta chains from one sample in a study of post-analysis software for immune sequencing data. One entry per CDR3 protein, called by TCRdb with MiXCR from the PCR reads. The repertoire holds hundreds of thousands of distinct CDR3 sequences, with about 32% as singletons. What was sequenced was blood. The origin of the receptors is a girl aged 10 to 17 with multiple sclerosis. The CDR3 runs from the conserved cysteine through the conserved F or W. A D gene is named only where the DNA matches it firmly. Size tells how often a clone was seen (once, few, many) or the class of an expanded clone, and some rows leave it out.

TRBV20-1	.	TRBD2	TRBJ2-5	TGCAGTGCTTTAGCCCGGGGGGATTGGGAGGCCCAGTACTTC	CSALARGDWEAQYF
TRBV9	many	.	TRBJ2-1	TGTGCCAGCAGCGAAAGGGATTCCCCCTACAATGAGCAGTTCTTC	CASSERDSPYNEQFF
TRBV4-3	many	TRBD1	TRBJ2-4	TGCGCCAGCAGCCAAGATTTAGACAGGGGGCGAGCCAAAAACATTCAGTACTTC	CASSQDLDRGRAKNIQYF
TRBV7-7	few	.	TRBJ2-5	TGTGCCAGCAGCTTGGGACGTTTGGAGGAGACCCAGTACTTC	CASSLGRLEETQYF
TRBV7-2	few	TRBD1	TRBJ2-3	TGTGCCAGCAGCCACCATGACAGGGGGCTTTTCACAGATACGCAGTATTTT	CASSHHDRGLFTDTQYF
TRBV7-8	few	TRBD2	TRBJ2-7	TGTGCCAGCAGCCTGCCAGGACTAGCGGGAGCACTGGCTTACGAGCAGTACTTC	CASSLPGLAGALAYEQYF
TRBV27	.	TRBD2	TRBJ2-7	TGTGCCAGCAGCCCCCTGACTAGCGGGGGGGCCAGCTCCTACGAGCAGTACTTC	CASSPLTSGGASSYEQYF
TRBV20-1	.	.	TRBJ2-4	TGCAGTGGAAGGGGGGCCGGAGCCAAAAACATTCAGTACTTC	CSGRGAGAKNIQYF
TRBV5-1	few	.	TRBJ2-1	TGCGCCAGCAGTCCTGGGCTGAGGGATGAGCAGTTCTTC	CASSPGLRDEQFF
TRBV6-5	.	.	TRBJ2-1	TGTGCCAGCAGAACCGGGACACGGGTCGGGGGCGAGCAGTTCTTC	CASRTGTRVGGEQFF
TRBV5-1	.	TRBD2	TRBJ2-1	TGCGCCAGCAGGTTCCTAGCGGGGCCAAACAATGAGCAGTTCTTC	CASRFLAGPNNEQFF
TRBV7-9	.	TRBD1	TRBJ1-2	TGTGCCAGCAGCGGGCGGACAGGGGGCTTACACTACACCTTC	CASSGRTGGLHYTF
TRBV20-1	.	.	TRBJ2-5	TGCAGTGCCAACGGTTGGACAGACCAAGAGACCCAGTACTTC	CSANGWTDQETQYF
TRBV18	.	.	TRBJ1-4	TGTGCCAGCTCCCAGGATACTGCAACTAATGAAAAACTGTTTTTT	CASSQDTATNEKLFF
TRBV4-1	few	.	TRBJ1-1	TGCGCCAGCAGCCAAGAAGGGGTTGCCACTGAAGCTTTCTTT	CASSQEGVATEAFF
TRBV12-3/TRBV12-4	few	TRBD1	TRBJ1-6	TGTGCCAGCAGCCTAAATACAGGGGGCGCCGGATCACCCCTCCACTTT	CASSLNTGGAGSPLHF
TRBV29-1	many	TRBD1	TRBJ2-6	TGCAGCACCGGGACAGGGGCTTCCAACGTCCTGACTTTC	CSTGTGASNVLTF
TRBV20-1	many	TRBD2	TRBJ2-3	TGCAGTGCTCGACTAGCTCGCACAGATACGCAGTATTTT	CSARLARTDTQYF
TRBV29-1	.	.	TRBJ2-1	TGCAGCGTTGGGCTCACCTCGGACAGAGACAATGAGCAGTTCTTC	CSVGLTSDRDNEQFF
TRBV10-3	.	TRBD1	TRBJ2-5	TGTGCCAGTCAGGGGGCTTTGTTTGAAGAGACCCAGTACTTC	CASQGALFEETQYF
TRBV7-2	.	.	TRBJ2-3	TGTGCCAGCAGCTTCGGCAGCAACACAGATACGCAGTATTTT	CASSFGSNTDTQYF
TRBV7-2	few	.	TRBJ2-1	TGTGCCAGCAACACCCGGCGAGATGAGCAGTTCTTC	CASNTRRDEQFF
TRBV24-1	.	TRBD1	TRBJ2-1	TGTGCCACCAGGGGAAGACAGGGGCCCTACAATGAGCAGTTCTTC	CATRGRQGPYNEQFF